This T cell receptor (beta chain) came from a study of Ad26.COV2.S vaccination and SARS-CoV-2 variants (dated by TCRdb to the early 2020s). Broadly, across the study: Donors in the vaccine arm were drawn from COV1001, a multicentre, randomized, double-blind, placebo-controlled phase I-IIa trial testing Ad26.COV2.S in healthy adults. Dosing of Ad26.COV2.S was intramuscular, at either 5x10^10 or 1x10^11 viral particles, delivered as one shot or as two shots spaced 56 days apart. TCRbeta repertoire sequencing was used to assess the specificity and breadth of SARS-CoV-2-reactive T cell receptors after Ad26.COV2.S vaccination. The TCR-sequenced set comprised around 30 samples: 19 Ad26.COV2.S vaccine recipients, 5 placebo recipients and 8 SARS-CoV-2 convalescent individuals. Participants in the trial were split at random into five groups of five each, receiving low-dose or high-dose Ad26.COV2.S once or twice, or else placebo on both occasions. Throughout the experiments and outcome assessment, investigators stayed blinded to trial group allocation. What the research found in general, with its limitations: The authors noted that the TCR breadth and depth analyses may have underestimated total T cell responses. The study was not powered for comparison of responses between vaccine doses or regimens. After vaccination, substantial breadth of spike-specific CD8+ and CD4+ T cell responses was reported. Comparable non-spike TCR breadth was observed between vaccine and placebo recipients, consistent with only spike being contained in the vaccine. Higher spike-specific TCR breadth was observed in Ad26.COV2.S recipients than in placebo recipients (P = 0.0014).

Comment on this clone: The antigen this receptor binds is unknown. Base-call qualities are not available, and no considerably larger clone is one nucleotide away.

The immunoSEQ Assay was used to sequence TCRbeta CDR3 regions. After extraction, genomic DNA underwent amplification by bias-controlled multiplex PCR, followed by high-throughput sequencing. The source study handled its data this way. To quantify the absolute abundance of each unique TCRbeta CDR3 region, sequences were collapsed and filtered. Usable DNA was measured by amplifying reference genes present in all nucleated cells, and TCRbeta template counts were normalized to that usable DNA to estimate T cell fraction. Repertoire TCRs were annotated as SARS-CoV-2-specific when V gene, CDR3 amino acid sequence and J gene were exactly matched to a known reactive TCR set. The reference SARS-CoV-2 TCR set was obtained from MIRA and was filtered for enrichment in COVID-19-positive ImmuneCODE repertoires, whereby public or cross-reactive TCRs were removed. Using the MIRA antigens, annotated TCRs were further analysed by specific ORF or by position within an ORF. Breadth was defined as annotated unique rearrangements over total unique productive rearrangements; depth was the summed frequency of those rearrangements. Two-sided Wilcoxon rank-sum tests were used to compare TCR breadth between groups. TCRdb mirrors the immuneACCESS table, restricted to in-frame sequences. Some clones are absent from its copies; in checked studies, under half trace to an unresolved V gene, and the reason for the others is unknown. That table furnishes V, J and clone size, whereas the DNA furnished D and trimming. The table for this sample lists some 350,000 clones; 70% to 90% of them were counted only once. Of the sample, about 3.3% falls within the top ten clones.

The treatment or condition label of this sample denotes: over 15 received Ad26.COV2.S at low or high dose, single or two shots; 5 received placebo; per-sample allocation not given. For vaccine and placebo recipients, repertoires were sequenced using samples collected on day 63 after the first injection. In Cohort 1b, about 25 adults aged 18-55 years were enrolled at a single site in Boston, USA, between 29 July and 7 August 2020. Ad26.COV2.S was a replication-incompetent adenovirus type 26 vector expressing a prefusion-stabilized SARS-CoV-2 spike protein from the original Wuhan strain. Including the terminal cysteine and phenylalanine, the CDR3 comprises 11 residues. The DNA shown is the 33-base CDR3, in frame from base 1. V loses 6 bases of germline sequence and J loses 7 bases, and the interval between the two ends is 6 bases.

This clonotype was sampled from a person between 18 and 65 years old who received the Ad26.COV2.S COVID-19 vaccine or a placebo. The rearrangement joined TRBV12-3 or TRBV12-4 to TRBJ2-2; the D gene cannot be named for sure. The material sequenced was peripheral blood, taken in a trial of Ad26.COV2.S vaccine versus placebo. The CDR3: CASSRIGELFF. The DNA sequence follows: TGTGCCAGCAGCCGGATCGGGGAGCTGTTTTTT.